This passage covers 17 T cell receptor beta chains from one sample sequenced in a study of siplizumab effects on memory and regulatory T cells. The method was immunoSEQ multiplex PCR; TCRdb's version includes in-frame clones alone and lacks a portion of them. The sample records around 110,000 clones, approximately 94% being singletons. What was sequenced was non-Treg CD4+ T cells sorted from blood. The origin of the receptors is a human donor in good health.

The V call is TRBV2, the J call TRBJ2-7, with 7 nucleotides matching TRBD1. Germline loops: CDR1 SNHLY, CDR2 FYNNEI. V shed 6 bases and J 6 bases; nucleotides not matched to a gene: 11. This CDR3 has 14 amino acids. CDR3 DNA sequence: TGTGCCAGCAGAGTAGACAGGGCGCCTGGCGAGCAGTACTTC. Translation gives CASRVDRAPGEQYF.

J is TRBJ2-3 and V is TRBV30; tentative D call: TRBD2 (6 bases). The CDR3 has 13 amino acids. Germline CDR1 GTSNPN, CDR2 SVGIG (reference sequence). This CDR3 is CARGTGVADTQYF. In DNA, the CDR3 is TGTGCACGGGGGACGGGAGTGGCAGATACGCAGTATTTT.

V gene TRBV7-3 combines with J gene TRBJ2-2; no definite D call. This CDR3 contains 12 residues. CDR1 is SGHTA and CDR2 is FQGTGA in the germline V gene. Trimming shortened V by 4 bases and J by 5 bases, and 5 bases separated the two germline ends. The CDR3 spells CASSYPTGELFF. In DNA form, the CDR3 reads TGTGCCAGCAGCTACCCTACCGGGGAGCTGTTTTTT.

The chain combines TRBV5-4 with TRBJ1-3; D gene unclear. The V end was cut by 5 bases, the J end by 2 bases, with 8 bases between. Germline CDR1 and CDR2: SGHNT and YYREEE (reference sequence). The CDR3 covers 13 residues. Here the CDR3 DNA reads TGTGCCAGCAGTTGGACGGCTGGAAACACCATATATTTT. Its protein is CASSWTAGNTIYF.

This clone came up once. This rearrangement joins TRBV5-1 to TRBJ2-1; tentatively, D is TRBD1 or TRBD2 (5 bases each). Trimming shortened V by 4 bases and J by 1 base, and 12 bases separated the two germline ends. CDR3 length: 15 amino acids. Germline CDR1 and CDR2: SGHRS and YFSETQ. The CDR3 coding sequence is TGCGCCAGCAGCCACCCGGGACGGTCCTACAATGAGCAGTTCTTC. This translates into CASSHPGRSYNEQFF.

The chain recombines TRBV5-1 with TRBJ2-7, with D possibly being TRBD2 (5 bases). Per germline, CDR1 SGHRS and CDR2 YFSETQ. The V end lost 2 bases, the J end lost 0 bases, and 18 bases lay between the germline ends. The CDR3 has 17 residues. CDR3 region: CASSFRGLEGSSYEQYF. The CDR3 DNA sequence: TGCGCCAGCAGCTTTCGGGGTCTCGAGGGTAGCTCCTACGAGCAGTACTTC.

The V call is TRBV4-1, the J call TRBJ2-2; the match to TRBD1 covers 9 bases. The CDR3 has 16 residues. Germline CDR1 is MGHRA and CDR2 is YSYEKL. Germline trimming cut 5 bases from V and 4 bases from J; bases unmatched to any gene: 8. DNA of the CDR3: TGCGCCAGCAGCTCCCCGGACAGGGGAAGCACCGGGGAGCTGTTTTTT. It codes for CASSSPDRGSTGELFF.

The gene calls are TRBV9 and TRBJ2-2; 10 bases agree with TRBD2. The length of the CDR3 is 15 residues. Germline CDR1 SGDLS, CDR2 YYNGEE. Trimming removed 0 bases from V and 6 bases from J; junction bases left unmatched: 2. The CDR3 loop reads CASSVELAGAGELFF. The CDR3 region has the DNA TGTGCCAGCAGCGTAGAGCTAGCGGGGGCCGGGGAGCTGTTTTTT.

The chain joins TRBV11-1 to TRBJ2-3; 8 positions agree with TRBD1. V shed 5 bases and J 1 base; nucleotides not matched to a gene: 5. CDR1 is SGHAT and CDR2 is FQDESV in the germline V gene (reference sequence). The CDR3 runs 15 residues. CDR3 nucleotides: TGTGCCAGCAGCGGCCTGACAGGGGGCACAGATACGCAGTATTTT. It specifies CASSGLTGGTDTQYF.

V gene TRBV27 combines with J gene TRBJ2-7, with D possibly matching TRBD2 (6 bases). Germline CDR1 and CDR2: MNHEY and SMNVEV (reference sequence). Trimming left V 8 bases short and J 3 bases short, with 17 bases between. The CDR3 has 14 amino acids. CDR3 in amino acids: CASSSAGRLYEQYF. The CDR3 DNA follows: TGTGCCAGCTCCTCGGCGGGACGGCTCTACGAGCAGTACTTC.

The V and J genes are TRBV6-1 and TRBJ2-1; possibly TRBD1 for D (6 bases). CDR3 length: 14 residues. Germline CDR1 MNHNS, CDR2 SASEGT. V gave up 4 bases and J gave up 11 bases, with 18 bases separating them. Here the CDR3 reads CASSVTDLQGKQFF. The CDR3 DNA reads as TGTGCCAGCAGTGTTACGGACCTTCAGGGGAAGCAGTTCTTC.

The chain combines TRBV4-1 with TRBJ2-3; no firm D call. The CDR3 is made up of 15 amino acids. V was pared by 0 bases and J by 0 bases, with 7 bases between. Germline CDR1 MGHRA, CDR2 YSYEKL. This chain's CDR3 is CASSQDEVSTDTQYF. CDR3 nucleotides: TGCGCCAGCAGCCAAGATGAAGTTAGCACAGATACGCAGTATTTT.

J is TRBJ2-7 and V is TRBV2, with TRBD2 matching over 8 bases. The junction had 7 bases not matched to a gene; V was cut back by 6 bases and J by 3 bases. The germline V gene encodes CDR1 SNHLY and CDR2 FYNNEI. The CDR3 is 14 amino acids. CDR3 amino acids: CASRRGREGYEQYF. CDR3 nucleotides: TGTGCCAGCAGACGCGGACGGGAGGGCTACGAGCAGTACTTC.

The gene calls are TRBV5-1 and TRBJ1-1; no clear D gene. The CDR3 spans 12 residues. V lost 7 bases to trimming and J lost 1 base, with 8 bases between them. Germline CDR1 and CDR2: SGHRS and YFSETQ. CDR3 loop: CASGNPNTEAFF. Here the CDR3 DNA reads TGCGCCAGCGGGAATCCGAACACTGAAGCTTTCTTT.

The chain links TRBV18 to TRBJ2-7; no definite D call. The CDR3 is made up of 14 amino acids. Trimming took off 3 bases at V and 2 bases at J, with 11 bases between the two ends. Germline CDR1 reads KGHSH; CDR2 reads LQKENI. Written as DNA, the CDR3 is TGTGCCAGCTCACCGTTGGGATCCCCCTACGAGCAGTACTTC. This translates into CASSPLGSPYEQYF.

The chain links TRBV7-9 to TRBJ1-6, with 7 nucleotides matching TRBD1. Germline V CDR1 and CDR2: SEHNR, FQNEAQ (reference sequence). V was pared by 5 bases and J by 7 bases, with 8 bases of the junction left unmatched. The CDR3 has 15 amino acids. CDR3 nucleotides: TGTGCCAGCAGCCTCCGACAGGGAGAGAATTCACCCCTCCACTTT. It translates to CASSLRQGENSPLHF.

This chain joins TRBV6-5 and TRBJ2-7; D ambiguous. Germline-derived CDR1 and CDR2 are MNHEY and SVGAGI. With 0 bases removed from V and 7 bases from J, the gap between germline ends came to 16 bases. CDR3 length equals 15 residues. CDR3 bases: TGTGCCAGCAGTTACTCGAGTCCCCCCGACTCTGAGCAGTACTTC. It translates to CASSYSSPPDSEQYF.